The clone carrying this T cell receptor (beta chain) showed up just a few times. CDR1 SGHTA and CDR2 FQGNSA come from the germline V gene. The V end was cut by 7 bases, the J end by 4 bases, with 8 bases between. CDR3 length: 11 amino acids. The TCRbeta library incorporated unique molecular identifiers. TCRdb processed the PCR reads anew with MiXCR; each CDR3 protein has one entry. The profile covers 350,000 to 500,000 distinct CDR3 sequences, with around two fifths appearing a single time and 27% taken by the ten largest. This record comes from a study of T-cell reconstitution after alpha-beta-depleted transplantation in children.

The chain has TRBV7-2 and TRBJ2-7; D is ambiguous. The receptor was derived from a girl aged 2 to 10 with aplastic anemia, due to receive a stem cell transplant. Material: PBMCs, obtained before TCRalphabeta/CD19-depleted stem cell transplant. The CDR3 sequence: CASTSTYEQYF. Written as DNA, the CDR3 is TGTGCCAGCACCTCCACTTACGAGCAGTACTTC.